This T cell receptor (beta chain) emerged from a study of blood T cell repertoires in COVID-19. Germline V gene lookup returns CDR1 KGHDR and CDR2 SFDVKD. V was shortened by 4 bases and J by 2 bases, with 7 bases between the two germline ends. The length of the CDR3 is 13 residues. In this sample, this clone turned up once. Data came from immunoSEQ multiplex PCR; TCRdb stores just in-frame clones and leaves some out. The sample lists some 400,000 clones; just under 90% were seen once. Participants were aged about 18 to 89 years from about two dozen US areas. The sequence was obtained from a woman in her 30s who had recovered from COVID-19. This chain connects TRBV24-1 to TRBJ1-2; a weak D match, TRBD1 (5 bases). Source material: PBMCs or T cells enriched from blood (not recorded which). The CDR3 spells CATSDRQNYGYTF. CDR3 in DNA: TGTGCCACCAGTGACAGACAGAACTATGGCTACACCTTC.